Listed below are T cell receptor beta chains from one sample, sequenced in a study of blood T cell repertoires in COVID-19. Libraries were prepared by immunoSEQ multiplex PCR; TCRdb keeps only in-frame clonotypes and omits some of them. The sample contains hundreds of thousands of clones, more than 65% of which appear only once. The sequencing sample was made of peripheral blood. Receptors originate from a woman in her 40s with active or convalescent COVID-19. The CDR3 runs from the conserved cysteine through the conserved F or W. Fields, in order: J gene, clone size, V gene, D gene, CDR3 DNA, CDR3 protein. A D gene is named only where the DNA matches it firmly. The size field is filled for only some rows; it gives once, few, many or a size class.

TRBJ2-6,NA,TRBV29-1,NA,TGCAGCGTGGCAGGGACTGGGGCCAACGTCCTGACTTTC,CSVAGTGANVLTF
TRBJ1-5,NA,TRBV20-1,NA,TGCAGTGCCCCACAGGGTCAGCCCCAGCATTTT,CSAPQGQPQHF
TRBJ2-2,NA,TRBV28,TRBD1,TGTGCCAGCAGTTGGGAACCGGGACAGTTCCGCACCGGGGAGCTGTTTTTT,CASSWEPGQFRTGELFF
TRBJ2-2,NA,TRBV28,NA,TGTGCCAGCATCCTCCACAGGGCTGCCGGGGAGCTGTTTTTT,CASILHRAAGELFF
TRBJ2-1,once,TRBV6-5,TRBD2,TGTGCCAGCAGCTCTAGCGGGGGGGCCGGAGAGCAGTTCTTC,CASSSSGGAGEQFF
TRBJ1-2,NA,TRBV5-6,NA,TGTGCCAGCAGCTTGAGTTTCAGGGGTGGCTATGGCTACACCTTC,CASSLSFRGGYGYTF
TRBJ1-1,NA,TRBV6-5,NA,TGTGCCAGCTCCACCGGTGGCAGGCCAGGGGCTTTCTTT,CASSTGGRPGAFF
TRBJ2-6,NA,TRBV7-3,NA,TGTGCCAGCAGCTTTCGGCCGCAGGCTGGGGCCAACGTCCTGACTTTC,CASSFRPQAGANVLTF
TRBJ1-1,NA,TRBV19,TRBD1,TGTGCCAGTACCTTCCAGGGGGCTTCTGAAGCTTTCTTT,CASTFQGASEAFF
TRBJ2-7,NA,TRBV27,TRBD2,TGTGCCAGCAAACGGGAGGCGAGCCGCGAGCAGTACTTC,CASKREASREQYF
TRBJ1-1,NA,TRBV27,NA,TGTGCCAGCACTTGGACAGAGAACACTGAAGCTTTCTTT,CASTWTENTEAFF
TRBJ1-5,NA,TRBV6-6,TRBD1,TGTGCCAGCAGTTTCGGACAGGGCAATTATCAGCCCCAGCATTTT,CASSFGQGNYQPQHF
TRBJ1-2,NA,TRBV28,TRBD1,TGTGCCAGCAGTTCCCTCTCCGGGACAGGGGGCGAAGGCTACACCTTC,CASSSLSGTGGEGYTF
TRBJ1-1,NA,TRBV7-9,NA,TGTGCCAGCAGCTTACAATTGGGGGGATCGAACACTGAAGCTTTCTTT,CASSLQLGGSNTEAFF
TRBJ2-5,NA,TRBV4-1,NA,TGCGCCAGCAGCCAAGGACAGTGGACGGAGACCCAGTACTTC,CASSQGQWTETQYF
TRBJ1-4,NA,TRBV14,NA,TGTGCCAGCGGACGGGGGGGGATTAATGAAAAACTGTTTTTT,CASGRGGINEKLFF
TRBJ2-1,few,TRBV19,TRBD1,TGTGCCAGTAGGGGGACAGGGGTTTTTGAGCAGTTCTTC,CASRGTGVFEQFF